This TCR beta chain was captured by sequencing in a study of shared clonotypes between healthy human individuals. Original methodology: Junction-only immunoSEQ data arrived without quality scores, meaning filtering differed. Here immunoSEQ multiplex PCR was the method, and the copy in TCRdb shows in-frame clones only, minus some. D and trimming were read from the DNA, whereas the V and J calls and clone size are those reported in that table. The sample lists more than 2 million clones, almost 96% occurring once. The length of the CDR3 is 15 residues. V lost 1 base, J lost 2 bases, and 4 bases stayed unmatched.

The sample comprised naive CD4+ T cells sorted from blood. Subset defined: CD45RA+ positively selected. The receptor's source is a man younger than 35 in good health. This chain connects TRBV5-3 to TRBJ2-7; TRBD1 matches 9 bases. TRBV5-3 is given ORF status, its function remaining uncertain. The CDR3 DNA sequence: TGTGCCAGAAGCTTGTCGGGACAGGGAACCTACGAGCAGTACTTC. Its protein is CARSLSGQGTYEQYF.